This T cell receptor (beta chain) was obtained from a study of blood T cell repertoires in COVID-19. How the authors handled the data: Amplification with reference gene primers provided the estimates of nucleated cell counts. The method was immunoSEQ multiplex PCR; TCRdb's version includes in-frame clones alone and lacks a portion of them. V, J and clone size reflect that table, while D and trimming were determined from the DNA. There are about 220,000 clones in the sample; roughly nine tenths occur only once, and under 2.5% lies in the top ten. Germline V lookup: CDR1 GTSNPN, CDR2 SVGIG (reference sequence). V dropped 4 bases and J dropped 5 bases, with 15 bases sitting between them. The CDR3 runs to 14 residues.

This chain uses TRBV30 with TRBJ2-1, with D possibly TRBD2 on 5 matching bases. Sequenced: peripheral blood. This clonotype originated in a man aged 35-49 years with active or convalescent COVID-19. CDR3 sequence (DNA): TGTGCCTGGACAGGAGAGGGTGGTGACAATGAGCAGTTCTTC. Protein: CAWTGEGGDNEQFF.